This TCR beta chain was sequenced for a study of tumor-infiltrating lymphocytes in localized non-small cell lung cancer (dated by TCRdb to 2020 to 2023). In the study overall: The cohort covered several histologies, both smokers and never-smokers, and patients whose samples were collected after neoadjuvant chemotherapy. For 45 to 70 patients, immunoSEQ T-cell fraction was compared between paired tumor and uninvolved lung. Each patient provided resected tumor tissue plus uninvolved lung tissue from the same patient, with the uninvolved lung tissue described as non-adjacent to the tumor. In total, the ICON cohort was made up of about 150 surgical patients who had localized non-small cell lung cancer and whose tumors were resected. Alongside flow cytometry, multiplex immunofluorescence, RNA-seq, exome sequencing and proteomics, TCR sequencing was applied to the same patients as one of several integrated assays.

V gives up 5 bases and J gives up 10 bases, and the segment between their germline ends measures 23 bases. Including cysteine and phenylalanine, the CDR3 has 15 amino acids. Left in the record is the CDR3 DNA by itself, 45 bases read in frame from the first base. For CDR1 and CDR2, the germline V gene (reference sequence) lists SEHNR and FQNEAQ. Patient enrollment in ICON started in April 2016, and the final patient was enrolled in 2018. In a subcohort of 76 patients, fresh tumor and matched uninvolved tissue were collected for in-depth immune analyses, with TCR sequencing among those analyses. TCR sequencing was performed on DNA isolated from bulk tissue, without cell sorting. About this clone itself: It lacks a known antigen. No qualities accompany the bases; no much larger clone lies one base away.

What the study reported, not specific to this receptor: No association of tumor T-cell fraction from TCR sequencing with recurrence-free survival was found (p = 0.61). Consistent with immunofluorescence CD3 counts, TCRbeta sequencing supported greater T cell infiltration in tumors than in uninvolved lung tissue. Because different pieces of the same tissue were used for different assays, technical variation could not be separated from intratumor heterogeneity. Because assay coverage varied across patients depending on available tissue quantity, TCR sequencing was performed for only a subset of the cohort. The TCR-derived T-cell fraction showed no difference between the flow cytometry-defined immunotypes IM1 (good prognosis) and IM2 (poor prognosis).

The T-cell fraction in tumor and uninvolved lung tissue was obtained from TCR sequencing using the immunoSEQ assay. From the authors' description of their analysis: For survival analysis, patients were split into high (upper tertile) and low (lower two tertiles) T-cell fraction groups and compared by log-rank test. A signed-rank test was used to test paired tumor versus uninvolved lung differences in T-cell fraction. Here the immuneACCESS table is served through TCRdb, limited to in-frame sequences with V and J called. Missing clones are a known gap in these copies; in checked studies unresolved V genes cover under half, and the rest lacks a known reason. V, J and clone size are taken as reported in that table, and D and trimming were inferred from the DNA itself. The sample table records about 15,000 clones; approximately 70% of these occur just once. Roughly 6% of the sample goes to the ten largest clones.

The rearrangement combines TRBV7-9 with TRBJ1-1, with the D gene call left open. Sequencing input: lung tumor tissue. This TCR came from a human donor with non-small cell lung cancer. The CDR3 protein: CASSPGKGKVFGAFF. The DNA sequence follows: TGTGCCAGCAGCCCTGGGAAGGGAAAGGTTTTCGGAGCTTTCTTT.